The 26 T cell receptor beta chains below come from one sample, sequenced in a study of CD4 T cells in relation to SARS-CoV-2 and coronaviruses (dated by TCRdb to the early 2020s). Their antigens are not known. The protocol used for the library was the immunoSEQ multiplex PCR assay. The source is immuneACCESS, and TCRdb retained only in-frame sequences with V and J called. Part of the clones is not carried over; for the studies checked, unresolved V genes explain less than half of this, and the remainder is unexplained. The sample includes 43,000 or so clones, with approximately 80% observed a single time. The ten top clones hold about 1.5% of the sample. Sequencing input: naive CD4+ T cells from PBMCs, cultured in vitro. The sample's cell subset or site label, in plain terms: naive CD4+ T cells isolated by negative enrichment. The source is an adult with COVID-19.

This clone appeared a single time. The rearrangement uses TRBV5-1 and TRBJ2-1; 7 bases are a match to TRBD2. The germline gives CDR1 SGHRS, CDR2 YFSETQ. There are 16 residues in the CDR3. The J segment lost 5 bases and the V segment lost 1 base, leaving 9 bases of the junction unmatched. The CDR3 protein is CASSLFAGAQNNEQFF. CDR3 sequence (DNA): TGCGCCAGCAGCTTGTTCGCGGGAGCCCAAAACAATGAGCAGTTCTTC.

J is TRBJ2-1 and V is TRBV5-4; 7 bases line up with TRBD1. Germline V gene lookup returns CDR1 SGHNT and CDR2 YYREEE (reference sequence). Unmatched junction bases numbered 12, after V lost 4 bases and J lost 8 bases. The CDR3 consists of 15 residues. The CDR3 region is CASSRPTPTGDEQFF. The DNA of the CDR3 is TGTGCCAGCAGCAGACCAACCCCTACAGGGGATGAGCAGTTCTTC.

This clone has more than one count but fewer than ten. The chain has TRBV7-9 and TRBJ1-1; D is unresolved. V was pared by 3 bases and J by 4 bases, with 9 bases between. Germline V lookup: CDR1 SEHNR, CDR2 FQNEAQ (reference sequence). This CDR3 spans 13 amino acids. In nucleotides, the CDR3 is TGTGCCAGCAGCTTCTCCGATAGCACTGAAGCTTTCTTT. This sequence encodes CASSFSDSTEAFF.

This sequence joins TRBV4-1 and TRBJ1-2; D remains unclear. Trimming stripped 1 base from V and 8 bases from J, with 11 bases between. The V gene's germline CDR1 is MGHRA and CDR2 YSYEKL. This CDR3 has 13 amino acids. The CDR3 spells CASSQVWVEGYTF. CDR3 in DNA: TGCGCCAGCAGCCAAGTCTGGGTCGAGGGCTACACCTTC.

The V call is TRBV7-2, the J call TRBJ2-1; a possible D gene is TRBD1 (5 bases). This CDR3 has 13 amino acids. Germline V CDR1 and CDR2: SGHTA, FQGNSA. V lost 5 bases, J lost 4 bases, and 9 bases lay in between. In nucleotides, the CDR3 is TGTGCCAGCAGCGCGACAGATTACAATGAGCAGTTCTTC. Translation gives CASSATDYNEQFF.

The gene calls are TRBV19 and TRBJ1-5; unclear D gene. This CDR3 is built from 13 residues. Germline loops: CDR1 LNHDA, CDR2 SQIVND (reference sequence). V lost 3 bases and J lost 5, with 8 bases in between. CDR3 region: CASSIGRYQPQHF. CDR3 nucleotides: TGTGCCAGTAGTATCGGCAGATATCAGCCCCAGCATTTT.

This chain uses TRBV18 with TRBJ2-2; D gene unclear. V was shortened by 4 bases and J by 6 bases, with 9 bases between the two germline ends. CDR1 and CDR2 (germline): KGHSH, LQKENI. The CDR3 length is 13 residues. As DNA, the CDR3 is TGTGCCAGCTCACTCCGGTCCGCCGGGGAGCTGTTTTTT. Its translation is CASSLRSAGELFF.

In this sample, this clone turned up once. This sequence joins TRBV3-1 (or the pseudogene TRBV3-2) and TRBJ2-5; 9 bases align to TRBD1. The CDR3 has 16 residues. From germline, CDR1 is LGHDT and CDR2 YNNKEL (reference sequence). Trimming at V came to 6 bases and at J to 3 bases, leaving 11 bases not matched to a gene. CDR3 nucleotides: TGTGCCAGCAGTCCTCTCCCGGGACAGGGAGAAGAGACCCAGTACTTC. This sequence encodes CASSPLPGQGEETQYF.

This clone was recorded once. The chain uses TRBV27 and TRBJ2-3; perhaps TRBD2 as D (6 bases). The CDR3 is 18 amino acids. The germline gives CDR1 MNHEY, CDR2 SMNVEV (reference sequence). The germline V and J ends were trimmed by 2 bases and 0 bases, with 18 bases remaining between them. In DNA form, the CDR3 reads TGTGCCAGCAGTTTAACCGGGGGTGGGAGTCTTAGCACAGATACGCAGTATTTT. It codes for CASSLTGGGSLSTDTQYF.

The rearrangement uses TRBV15 and TRBJ2-5; D assignment may be TRBD1 or TRBD2 (6 bases each). This CDR3 has 14 amino acids. With 3 bases removed from V and 5 bases from J, the gap between germline ends came to 13 bases. In germline, CDR1 is LNHNV, CDR2 YYDKDF (reference sequence). CDR3 nucleotide sequence: TGTGCCACCAGCAGTTACAGGGAGGTGGAGACCCAGTACTTC. Translating gives CATSSYREVETQYF.

The chain is built from TRBV3-1 (or the pseudogene TRBV3-2) and TRBJ1-2, with TRBD1 identical over 7 bases. With 8 bases clipped from V and 4 bases from J, the junction kept 7 bases outside the gene matches. There are 13 residues in the CDR3. Per germline, CDR1 LGHDT and CDR2 YNNKEL (reference sequence). Written as DNA, the CDR3 is TGTGCCAGCTCCACAGGGGATGGCTATGGCTACACCTTC. Its protein product is CASSTGDGYGYTF.

The rearrangement links TRBV18 to TRBJ2-5; D not resolved. Germline V lookup: CDR1 KGHSH, CDR2 LQKENI. V gave up 3 bases and J gave up 2 bases, with 4 bases separating them. This CDR3 is built from 12 residues. The CDR3 reads CASSPGQETQYF. The CDR3 DNA reads as TGTGCCAGCTCACCGGGACAAGAGACCCAGTACTTC. Based on the CDR3 plus reference TRBV18 and TRBJ2-5, the full variable domain is NAGVMQNPRHLVRRRGQEARLRCSPMKGHSHVYWYRQLPEEGLKFMVYLQKENIIDESGMPKERFSAEFPKEGPSILRIQQVVRGDSAAYFCASSPGQETQYFGPGTRLLVL.

The sample holds one count of this clone. The chain joins TRBV4-1 to TRBJ2-5; tentatively, D is TRBD1 (6 bases). The germline V gene encodes CDR1 MGHRA and CDR2 YSYEKL. Trimming stripped 3 bases from V and 2 bases from J, with 16 bases between. This CDR3 contains 16 residues. The CDR3 DNA reads as TGCGCCAGCAGCCAGGGACAAGGACGGATACAAGAGACCCAGTACTTC. This gives the protein CASSQGQGRIQETQYF.

This chain links TRBV10-1 with TRBJ2-7; D unresolved. This CDR3 comprises 17 residues. The V end was cut by 8 bases, the J end by 3 bases, with 26 bases between. Germline assignment: CDR1 WNHNN and CDR2 SYGVQD (reference sequence). CDR3 nucleotides: TGCGCCAGCCCCCCGCAAGTGTCTCATGGCCCCCACTACGAGCAGTACTTC. This gives the protein CASPPQVSHGPHYEQYF.

The gene calls are TRBV5-6 and TRBJ1-1, with TRBD1 identical over 7 bases. Trimming cost V 1 base and J 4 bases; bases outside gene matches: 10. CDR3 length: 16 amino acids. Germline V gives CDR1 SGHDT, CDR2 YYEEEE. CDR3 sequence: CASSLTRGNRGTEAFF. The CDR3 DNA follows: TGTGCCAGCAGCTTGACGAGAGGAAACAGGGGCACTGAAGCTTTCTTT.

V usage is TRBV18 and J usage is TRBJ2-7; 11 nucleotides align to TRBD1. J lost 2 bases, V lost 3 bases, and 3 bases had no gene match. The germline gives CDR1 KGHSH, CDR2 LQKENI. This CDR3 region has 15 residues. CDR3 DNA sequence: TGTGCCAGCTCACCGGGACAGGGGGTGACCTACGAGCAGTACTTC. This encodes CASSPGQGVTYEQYF.

V gene TRBV11-3 combines with J gene TRBJ2-5; D gene uncertain. V was cut by 3 bases and J by 1 base, with 6 bases left in between. Germline V gene data show CDR1 as SGHNT and CDR2 as YENEEA. The CDR3 extends over 13 amino acids. The CDR3 spells CASSFTAQETQYF. DNA of the CDR3: TGTGCCAGCAGCTTCACAGCCCAAGAGACCCAGTACTTC.

This clone was recorded a few times. The chain recombines TRBV6-1 with TRBJ2-1; a possible D gene is TRBD1 (6 bases). CDR1 and CDR2 (germline): MNHNS, SASEGT. This CDR3 has 15 amino acids. Deletions cut 2 bases from V and 2 bases from J, with 10 bases between. This chain's CDR3 is CASSETGSPYNEQFF. The CDR3 nucleotides are TGTGCCAGCAGTGAAACAGGGTCACCCTACAATGAGCAGTTCTTC.

J is TRBJ2-6 and V is TRBV9; TRBD1 aligns across 9 bases. V shed 3 bases and J 0 bases; nucleotides not matched to a gene: 4. This CDR3 has 17 amino acids. The V gene's germline CDR1 is SGDLS and CDR2 YYNGEE. The CDR3 coding sequence is TGTGCCAGCAGCGAATCGACAGGGGGCTCTGGGGCCAACGTCCTGACTTTC. This encodes CASSESTGGSGANVLTF.

The chain employs TRBV27 and TRBJ2-7; D is perhaps TRBD1 or TRBD2 (5 bases each). V was pared by 10 bases and J by 2 bases, with 15 bases between. CDR3 length equals 13 residues. Germline CDR1 is MNHEY and CDR2 is SMNVEV (reference sequence). The CDR3 DNA is TGTGCCACCATAGGGGTGGGACCCTACGAGCAGTACTTC. Translating gives CATIGVGPYEQYF.

This clone has just a few counts. The chain has TRBV25-1 and TRBJ1-3; no clear D. Trimming left V 4 bases short and J 4 bases short, with 17 bases between. The CDR3 is 16 amino acids. Per the germline V gene, CDR1 is MGHDK and CDR2 is SYGVNS. The CDR3 DNA sequence: TGTGCCAGCAGTGCCCACCGTCTTCCGAAGGGAAACACCATATATTTT. This sequence encodes CASSAHRLPKGNTIYF.

V usage is TRBV2 and J usage is TRBJ1-2; 8 bases are a match to TRBD1. Germline V gives CDR1 SNHLY, CDR2 FYNNEI. The V gene end was trimmed by 6 bases and the J gene end by 7 bases; junction bases not matched to a gene: 13. This CDR3 is 15 amino acids long. CDR3 amino acids: CASRSLRAGGSGYTF. As DNA, the CDR3 is TGTGCCAGCAGGTCGCTTCGGGCAGGGGGCTCTGGCTACACCTTC.

The rearrangement joins TRBV10-3 to TRBJ2-6; D uncertain. Germline CDR1 ENHRY, CDR2 SYGVKD. V gave up 6 bases and J gave up 4 bases, with 1 base separating them. This CDR3 is 11 amino acids long. In nucleotides, the CDR3 is TGTGCCATCAGCGGGGCCAACGTCCTGACTTTC. This encodes CAISGANVLTF.

The gene calls are TRBV14 and TRBJ2-7; no firm D call. Germline lookup yields CDR1 SGHDN and CDR2 FVKESK. The ends were cut back, 3 bases at V and 0 bases at J, with 0 bases in the middle. This CDR3 has 11 amino acids. Here the CDR3 DNA reads TGTGCCAGCAGCCACTCCTACGAGCAGTACTTC. This encodes CASSHSYEQYF.

The chain is built from TRBV28 and TRBJ2-3; 7 bases are shared with TRBD1. The germline CDR1 and CDR2 sequences are MDHEN and SYDVKM. With V trimmed by 4 bases and J by 3 bases, 7 bases remained unmatched. The CDR3 has 15 residues. The CDR3: CASSSPGQKTDTQYF. The CDR3 nucleotides are TGTGCCAGCAGTTCGCCGGGACAGAAAACAGATACGCAGTATTTT.

This chain uses TRBV30 with TRBJ2-7; possibly TRBD1 for D (6 bases). The CDR3 consists of 14 residues. From germline, CDR1 is GTSNPN and CDR2 SVGIG (reference sequence). Deletions cut 5 bases from V and 1 base from J, with 15 bases between. In nucleotides, the CDR3 is TGTGCCTGGGGAGAGACAGGAAGTTCCTACGAGCAGTACTTC. It translates to CAWGETGSSYEQYF.